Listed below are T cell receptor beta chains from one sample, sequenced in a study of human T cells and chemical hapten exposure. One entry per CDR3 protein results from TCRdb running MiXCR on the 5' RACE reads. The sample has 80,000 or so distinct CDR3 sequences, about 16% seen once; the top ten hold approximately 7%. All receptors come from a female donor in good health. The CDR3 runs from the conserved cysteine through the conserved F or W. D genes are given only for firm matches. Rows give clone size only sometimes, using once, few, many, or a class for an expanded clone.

cdr3_aa: CSVEVATSGSWGSYEQYF
cdr3_nt: TGCAGCGTTGAAGTAGCGACTAGCGGGAGTTGGGGCTCCTACGAGCAGTACTTC
j_call: TRBJ2-7
v_call: TRBV29-1
clone_size: few
d_call: TRBD2

cdr3_aa: CASSSTGEWAEAFF
cdr3_nt: TGTGCCAGCAGTTCGACAGGGGAGTGGGCTGAAGCTTTCTTT
j_call: TRBJ1-1
v_call: TRBV27
clone_size: few
d_call: TRBD1

cdr3_aa: CASSFAGTKNIQYF
cdr3_nt: TGTGCCAGCAGTTTCGCCGGGACCAAAAACATTCAGTACTTC
j_call: TRBJ2-4
v_call: TRBV27
clone_size: -
d_call: -

cdr3_aa: CSARDRTEQYF
cdr3_nt: TGCAGTGCTAGGGACAGAACCGAGCAGTACTTC
j_call: TRBJ2-7
v_call: TRBV20-1
clone_size: few
d_call: -

cdr3_aa: CATRAGTYQPQHF
cdr3_nt: TGTGCCACCCGTGCAGGAACCTATCAGCCCCAGCATTTT
j_call: TRBJ1-5
v_call: TRBV28
clone_size: -
d_call: -

cdr3_aa: CAWSQDRGWGYTF
cdr3_nt: TGTGCCTGGAGTCAAGACAGGGGTTGGGGCTACACCTTC
j_call: TRBJ1-2
v_call: TRBV30
clone_size: once
d_call: TRBD1

cdr3_aa: CASSPHFGYSNQPQHF
cdr3_nt: TGTGCCAGCAGTCCACATTTCGGATATAGCAATCAGCCCCAGCATTTT
j_call: TRBJ1-5
v_call: TRBV2
clone_size: -
d_call: -

cdr3_aa: CASSPTGDQPQHF
cdr3_nt: TGTGCCAGCTCTCCGACAGGGGATCAGCCCCAGCATTTT
j_call: TRBJ1-5
v_call: TRBV18
clone_size: -
d_call: TRBD1

cdr3_aa: CASSYGSGGSSYNEQFF
cdr3_nt: TGTGCCAGCAGTTACGGGTCTGGGGGGAGCTCCTACAATGAGCAGTTCTTC
j_call: TRBJ2-1
v_call: TRBV6-2/TRBV6-3
clone_size: -
d_call: -

cdr3_aa: CASSPPDRITYNEQFF
cdr3_nt: TGTGCCAGCTCACCACCGGACAGGATCACCTACAATGAGCAGTTCTTC
j_call: TRBJ2-1
v_call: TRBV18
clone_size: -
d_call: TRBD1

cdr3_aa: CASSSGGVAYNEQFF
cdr3_nt: TGTGCCAGCAGTTCTGGCGGGGTGGCCTACAATGAGCAGTTCTTC
j_call: TRBJ2-1
v_call: TRBV27
clone_size: -
d_call: -

cdr3_aa: CASSSDRGATFAEAFF
cdr3_nt: TGTGCCAGCAGTTCGGACAGGGGGGCGACGTTCGCTGAAGCTTTCTTT
j_call: TRBJ1-1
v_call: TRBV6-5
clone_size: -
d_call: TRBD1

cdr3_aa: CASSPADRNQETQYF
cdr3_nt: TGCGCCAGCAGCCCAGCGGACAGGAATCAAGAGACCCAGTACTTC
j_call: TRBJ2-5
v_call: TRBV4-1
clone_size: -
d_call: TRBD1

cdr3_aa: CASSRFSTGGSYNEQFF
cdr3_nt: TGCGCCAGCAGCCGTTTTTCCACAGGGGGGTCCTACAATGAGCAGTTCTTC
j_call: TRBJ2-1
v_call: TRBV4-1
clone_size: -
d_call: TRBD1

cdr3_aa: CASSLAGTQTYEQYF
cdr3_nt: TGTGCCAGCAGCTTGGCCGGGACACAAACCTACGAGCAGTACTTC
j_call: TRBJ2-7
v_call: TRBV5-4
clone_size: few
d_call: -

cdr3_aa: CASSLHGPRTTEPQHF
cdr3_nt: TGCGCCAGCAGCTTGCATGGTCCTAGGACCACCGAGCCCCAGCATTTT
j_call: TRBJ1-5
v_call: TRBV5-1
clone_size: -
d_call: -

cdr3_aa: CASSPDRVGEQYF
cdr3_nt: TGCGCCAGCAGTCCGGACAGGGTCGGCGAGCAGTACTTC
j_call: TRBJ2-7
v_call: TRBV10-1
clone_size: once
d_call: TRBD1

cdr3_aa: CASSLAWGTADSNQPQHF
cdr3_nt: TGTGCCAGCAGTTTAGCATGGGGGACGGCGGATAGCAATCAGCCCCAGCATTTT
j_call: TRBJ1-5
v_call: TRBV12-3/TRBV12-4
clone_size: -
d_call: -

cdr3_aa: CAWSGTGGNQPQHF
cdr3_nt: TGTGCCTGGAGCGGGACAGGGGGCAATCAGCCCCAGCATTTT
j_call: TRBJ1-5
v_call: TRBV30
clone_size: few
d_call: TRBD1

cdr3_aa: CASSFRDRGQTLTDTQYF
cdr3_nt: TGTGCCAGCAGTTTTCGCGACAGGGGGCAAACGCTCACAGATACGCAGTATTTT
j_call: TRBJ2-3
v_call: TRBV28
clone_size: many
d_call: TRBD1

cdr3_aa: CASSLQGASDYGYTF
cdr3_nt: TGTGCCAGCAGCTTACAGGGGGCGTCGGACTATGGCTACACCTTC
j_call: TRBJ1-2
v_call: TRBV7-2
clone_size: -
d_call: TRBD1

cdr3_aa: CASSLVGGVYNEQFF
cdr3_nt: TGTGCCAGCAGCTTGGTCGGCGGGGTTTACAATGAGCAGTTCTTC
j_call: TRBJ2-1
v_call: TRBV5-5
clone_size: -
d_call: -

cdr3_aa: CASSSSVYEQYF
cdr3_nt: TGTGCCAGCAGTTCTTCCGTCTACGAGCAGTACTTC
j_call: TRBJ2-7
v_call: TRBV6-5
clone_size: -
d_call: -

cdr3_aa: CAWSPTDSTGSGANVLTF
cdr3_nt: TGTGCCTGGAGTCCCACAGACAGCACCGGTTCTGGGGCCAACGTCCTGACTTTC
j_call: TRBJ2-6
v_call: TRBV30
clone_size: -
d_call: -

cdr3_aa: CSARFPGGGIYF
cdr3_nt: TGCAGTGCTAGATTCCCGGGAGGGGGTATATATTTT
j_call: TRBJ2-3
v_call: TRBV20-1
clone_size: -
d_call: TRBD2

cdr3_aa: CASSFSRGGGTEAFF
cdr3_nt: TGTGCCAGCAGCTTCTCCCGGGGCGGGGGTACTGAAGCTTTCTTT
j_call: TRBJ1-1
v_call: TRBV7-8
clone_size: few
d_call: -

cdr3_aa: CASSRGLAAVNEQFF
cdr3_nt: TGTGCCAGCAGCCGCGGACTAGCAGCCGTCAATGAGCAGTTCTTC
j_call: TRBJ2-1
v_call: TRBV7-2
clone_size: many
d_call: TRBD2

cdr3_aa: CASSLGQINTEAFF
cdr3_nt: TGTGCCAGCAGCCTGGGACAGATAAACACTGAAGCTTTCTTT
j_call: TRBJ1-1
v_call: TRBV12-3/TRBV12-4
clone_size: -
d_call: TRBD1

cdr3_aa: CATQDRSYEKLFF
cdr3_nt: TGTGCCACCCAAGACAGGTCGTATGAAAAACTGTTTTTT
j_call: TRBJ1-4
v_call: TRBV19
clone_size: -
d_call: -

cdr3_aa: CASSSYSQGRRDGYTF
cdr3_nt: TGTGCCAGCAGTTCGTACTCACAGGGGCGGAGGGATGGCTACACCTTC
j_call: TRBJ1-2
v_call: TRBV6-6
clone_size: -
d_call: TRBD1

cdr3_aa: CASSQNTENTEAFF
cdr3_nt: TGCGCCAGCAGCCAAAACACAGAGAACACTGAAGCTTTCTTT
j_call: TRBJ1-1
v_call: TRBV4-3
clone_size: -
d_call: -

cdr3_aa: CASSLSGGRGNQPQHF
cdr3_nt: TGTGCCAGCAGCTTAAGCGGGGGGAGGGGCAATCAGCCCCAGCATTTT
j_call: TRBJ1-5
v_call: TRBV7-8
clone_size: few
d_call: -

cdr3_aa: CASRQGSWTEAFF
cdr3_nt: TGTGCCAGCAGACAGGGGTCGTGGACTGAAGCTTTCTTT
j_call: TRBJ1-1
v_call: TRBV7-2
clone_size: many
d_call: TRBD1

cdr3_aa: CASSPLRGGEETQYF
cdr3_nt: TGTGCCAGCAGCCCCCTGAGGGGAGGGGAAGAGACCCAGTACTTC
j_call: TRBJ2-5
v_call: TRBV14
clone_size: -
d_call: TRBD2

cdr3_aa: CASSLDGTPPYEQYF
cdr3_nt: TGCGCCAGCAGCTTGGATGGGACACCTCCCTACGAGCAGTACTTC
j_call: TRBJ2-7
v_call: TRBV5-1
clone_size: many
d_call: -

cdr3_aa: CASSDRGGSYNEQFF
cdr3_nt: TGTGCCAGTAGTGACAGGGGAGGATCCTACAATGAGCAGTTCTTC
j_call: TRBJ2-1
v_call: TRBV19
clone_size: few
d_call: TRBD1

cdr3_aa: CASSWAQGEKNTEAFF
cdr3_nt: TGTGCCAGCAGCTGGGCTCAGGGGGAAAAAAACACTGAAGCTTTCTTT
j_call: TRBJ1-1
v_call: TRBV7-8
clone_size: many
d_call: TRBD1

cdr3_aa: CAWSRGTSVEQFF
cdr3_nt: TGTGCCTGGAGTAGGGGGACTAGCGTTGAGCAGTTCTTC
j_call: TRBJ2-1
v_call: TRBV30
clone_size: -
d_call: TRBD2

cdr3_aa: CASSYSQGYEQYF
cdr3_nt: TGTGCCAGCAGTTACTCCCAGGGGTACGAGCAGTACTTC
j_call: TRBJ2-7
v_call: TRBV6-6
clone_size: few
d_call: -